The 13 T cell receptor beta chains given below trace back to one sample, sequenced in a study of blood T cell repertoires in COVID-19. Repertoires were generated with immunoSEQ multiplex PCR, while TCRdb's copy carries only in-frame clones and drops some. In the table there are fewer than 350,000 clones, about four fifths of which are singletons. Sequences were obtained from peripheral blood. These receptors originate from a woman aged 60-75 years with active or convalescent COVID-19.

This clone has only a few counts. V is TRBV14 and J is TRBJ1-5; perhaps TRBD1 as D (5 bases). Germline V gene sequence: CDR1 SGHDN, CDR2 FVKESK. With 1 base removed from V and 3 bases from J, the gap between germline ends came to 13 bases. CDR3 length: 16 amino acids. CDR3 coding DNA: TGTGCCAGCAGCCAAGCCCAGACAGTGCACAATCAGCCCCAGCATTTT. It yields the protein CASSQAQTVHNQPQHF. Together with reference TRBV14 and TRBJ1-5, the CDR3 gives the full variable domain: EAGVTQFPSHSVIEKGQTVTLRCDPISGHDNLYWYRRVMGKEIKFLLHFVKESKQDESGMPNNRFLAERTGGTYSTLKVQPAELEDSGVYFCASSQAQTVHNQPQHFGDGTRLSIL.

This clone has a handful of counts. V gene TRBV2 combines with J gene TRBJ2-5, with 7 bases identical to TRBD2. With 7 bases clipped from V and 1 base from J, the junction kept 6 bases outside the gene matches. CDR3 size: 14 residues. Per the germline V gene, CDR1 is SNHLY and CDR2 is FYNNEI. The CDR3 region is CASTDKRGQETQYF. The CDR3 DNA sequence: TGTGCCAGCACTGACAAGCGGGGCCAAGAGACCCAGTACTTC.

This clone appeared once. The V call is TRBV20-1, the J call TRBJ2-1, with a weak D call TRBD1 (6 bases). This CDR3 region has 14 residues. CDR1 is DFQATT and CDR2 is SNEGSKA in the germline V gene (reference sequence). The germline V and J ends were trimmed by 3 bases and 8 bases, with 17 bases remaining between them. CDR3: CSASSQGIIDEQFF. DNA for the CDR3: TGCAGTGCTAGTTCCCAGGGGATTATCGATGAGCAGTTCTTC.

The chain combines TRBV7-3 with TRBJ1-1; a possible D gene is TRBD1 (6 bases). The germline gives CDR1 SGHTA, CDR2 FQGTGA. V dropped 5 bases and J dropped 1 base, with 8 bases sitting between them. This CDR3 contains 13 residues. The CDR3 here is CASSIQGNTEAFF. CDR3 in DNA: TGTGCCAGCAGCATACAGGGGAACACTGAAGCTTTCTTT. The full variable domain, rest sourced from reference TRBV7-3 and TRBJ1-1, is GAGVSQTPSNKVTEKGKYVELRCDPISGHTALYWYRQSLGQGPEFLIYFQGTGAADDSGLPNDRFFAVRPEGSVSTLKIQRTERGDSAVYLCASSIQGNTEAFFGQGTRLTVV.

V and J are TRBV19 and TRBJ1-5; unclear D gene. Germline lookup yields CDR1 LNHDA and CDR2 SQIVND (reference sequence). The CDR3 is 15 residues long. Trimming removed 2 bases from V and 9 bases from J, with 17 bases in between. This CDR3 is CASSIMSTEGPPQHF. The DNA of the CDR3 is TGTGCCAGTAGTATAATGTCCACCGAGGGTCCGCCCCAGCATTTT.

The gene calls are TRBV19 and TRBJ1-1, with 10 positions matching TRBD1. CDR1 and CDR2 (germline): LNHDA, SQIVND (reference sequence). Losses at the gene ends were 5 bases for V and 0 bases for J; bases not matched to a gene: 0. The CDR3 consists of 14 residues. The CDR3 region is CASSGTGVNTEAFF. The CDR3 coding sequence is TGTGCCAGTAGTGGGACAGGGGTGAACACTGAAGCTTTCTTT.

The rearrangement links TRBV6-2 or TRBV6-3 to TRBJ1-1, with 11 bases that match TRBD1. V lost 5 bases and J lost 7; bases outside the gene matches: 9. CDR1 MNHEY and CDR2 SVGEGT come from the germline V gene. This CDR3 is built from 15 residues. CDR3 loop: CASSGMGQGENEAFF. The CDR3 coding sequence is TGTGCCAGCAGTGGAATGGGACAGGGGGAAAATGAAGCTTTCTTT.

This clone was counted a few times. This sequence joins TRBV28 and TRBJ1-3; D may be TRBD1 (5 bases). Trimming took off 6 bases at V and 2 bases at J, with 11 bases between the two ends. The CDR3 extends over 14 amino acids. Germline CDR1 is MDHEN and CDR2 is SYDVKM. This CDR3 reads CASRGGTAGNTIYF. Here the CDR3 DNA reads TGTGCCAGCAGGGGGGGGACGGCTGGAAACACCATATATTTT.

The chain is built from TRBV2 and TRBJ2-3; 13 bases are a match to TRBD2. The J segment lost 2 bases and the V segment lost 6 bases, leaving 2 bases of the junction unmatched. The V gene's germline CDR1 is SNHLY and CDR2 FYNNEI. The CDR3 totals 15 residues. CDR3 nucleotide sequence: TGTGCCAGCAGGGGGACTAGCGGGGTCACAGATACGCAGTATTTT. It codes for CASRGTSGVTDTQYF.

V is TRBV2 and J is TRBJ2-7, with 11 bases identical to TRBD1. V shed 5 bases, J shed 5 bases, and the junction held 5 bases outside the gene matches. The CDR3 totals 14 residues. CDR1 is SNHLY and CDR2 is FYNNEI in the germline V gene. The CDR3: CASSRDRGTHEQYF. CDR3 nucleotide sequence: TGTGCCAGCAGTAGGGACAGGGGGACCCACGAGCAGTACTTC. Supplemented by reference TRBV2 and TRBJ2-7, the full variable domain reads EPEVTQTPSHQVTQMGQEVILRCVPISNHLYFYWYRQILGQKVEFLVSFYNNEISEKSEIFDDQFSVERPDGSNFTLKIRSTKLEDSAMYFCASSRDRGTHEQYFGPGTRLTVT.

This clone was seen only once. The chain couples TRBV27 to TRBJ2-3, with TRBD1 matching over 9 bases. V shed 3 bases and J 10 bases; nucleotides not matched to a gene: 8. The CDR3 length is 14 residues. Germline V gives CDR1 MNHEY, CDR2 SMNVEV (reference sequence). CDR3 bases: TGTGCCAGCAGTTTGTCCGGGACAGGGATCCCGCAGTATTTT. Its translation is CASSLSGTGIPQYF.

The rearrangement links TRBV4-1 to TRBJ2-2; D is uncertain. Trimming cost V 1 base and J 6 bases, with 6 bases left between them. CDR1 and CDR2 (germline): MGHRA, YSYEKL. The CDR3 contains 13 residues. The CDR3 sequence is CASSQVFSGELFF. CDR3 sequence (DNA): TGCGCCAGCAGCCAAGTCTTCTCCGGGGAGCTGTTTTTT.

The J gene is TRBJ2-2, the V gene TRBV7-7; 8 bases are shared with TRBD1. The CDR3 covers 15 residues. Trimming cost V 7 bases and J 8 bases; bases outside gene matches: 12. The germline CDR1 and CDR2 sequences are SSHAT and FNYEAQ (reference sequence). The CDR3 here is CASTHRDRPYGELFF. CDR3 DNA sequence: TGTGCCAGCACCCACCGGGACAGGCCTTATGGGGAGCTGTTTTTT.